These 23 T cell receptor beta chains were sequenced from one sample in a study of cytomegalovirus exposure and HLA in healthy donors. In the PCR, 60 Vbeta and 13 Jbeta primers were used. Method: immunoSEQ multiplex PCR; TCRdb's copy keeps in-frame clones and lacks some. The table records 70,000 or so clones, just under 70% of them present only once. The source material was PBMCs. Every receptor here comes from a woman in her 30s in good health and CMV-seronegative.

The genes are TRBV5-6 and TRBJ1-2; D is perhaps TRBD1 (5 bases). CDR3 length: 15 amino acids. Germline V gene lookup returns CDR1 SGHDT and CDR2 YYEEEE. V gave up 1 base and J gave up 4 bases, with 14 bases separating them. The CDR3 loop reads CASSLLQGSSYGYTF. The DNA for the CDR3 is TGTGCCAGCAGCTTGCTTCAGGGATCTAGCTATGGCTACACCTTC.

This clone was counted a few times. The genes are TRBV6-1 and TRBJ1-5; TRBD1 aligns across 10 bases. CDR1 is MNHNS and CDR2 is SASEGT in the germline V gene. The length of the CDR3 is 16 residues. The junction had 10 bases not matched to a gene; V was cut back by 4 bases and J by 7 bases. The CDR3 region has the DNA TGTGCCAGCAGTGTCCGAGGAGGGACAGGGGAACAGCCCCAGCATTTT. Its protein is CASSVRGGTGEQPQHF.

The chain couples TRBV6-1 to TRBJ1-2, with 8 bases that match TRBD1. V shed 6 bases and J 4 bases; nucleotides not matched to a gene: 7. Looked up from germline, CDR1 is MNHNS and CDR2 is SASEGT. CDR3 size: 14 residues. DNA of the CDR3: TGTGCCAGCAGAAATCAGGGGGCGGGCTATGGCTACACCTTC. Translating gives CASRNQGAGYGYTF.

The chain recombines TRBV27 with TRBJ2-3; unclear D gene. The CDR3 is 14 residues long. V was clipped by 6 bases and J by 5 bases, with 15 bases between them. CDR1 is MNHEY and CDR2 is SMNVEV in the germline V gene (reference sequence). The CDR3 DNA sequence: TGTGCCAGCAGATCCGGGTTTCGTGGAGATACGCAGTATTTT. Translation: CASRSGFRGDTQYF.

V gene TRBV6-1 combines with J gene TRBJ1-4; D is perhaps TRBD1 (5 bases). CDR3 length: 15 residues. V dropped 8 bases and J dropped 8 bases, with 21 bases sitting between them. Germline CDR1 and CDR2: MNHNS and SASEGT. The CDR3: CASGSQQGAREKLFF. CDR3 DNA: TGTGCCAGCGGTTCACAACAAGGGGCTAGAGAAAAACTGTTTTTT.

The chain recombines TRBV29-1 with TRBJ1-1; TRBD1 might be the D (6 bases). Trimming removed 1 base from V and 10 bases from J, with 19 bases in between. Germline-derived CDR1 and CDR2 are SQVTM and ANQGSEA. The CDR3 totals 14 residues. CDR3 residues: CSVEGGQGPIGAFF. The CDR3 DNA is TGCAGCGTTGAAGGGGGGCAGGGCCCAATTGGAGCTTTCTTT.

This CDR3 reads CAWSHGTSSRNEQYF. The CDR3 coding sequence is TGTGCCTGGAGTCACGGGACTAGCTCAAGGAACGAGCAGTACTTC. This sequence joins TRBV30 and TRBJ2-7, with 9 positions matching TRBD2. With V trimmed by 2 bases and J by 5 bases, 10 bases remained unmatched. This CDR3 has 15 residues. Germline CDR1 is GTSNPN and CDR2 is SVGIG (reference sequence). The full variable domain, with the rest looked up from reference TRBV30 and TRBJ2-7, is SQTIHQWPATLVQPVGSPLSLECTVEGTSNPNLYWYRQAAGRGLQLLFYSVGIGQISSEVPQNLSASRPQDRQFILSSKKLLLSDSGFYLCAWSHGTSSRNEQYFGPGTRLTVT.

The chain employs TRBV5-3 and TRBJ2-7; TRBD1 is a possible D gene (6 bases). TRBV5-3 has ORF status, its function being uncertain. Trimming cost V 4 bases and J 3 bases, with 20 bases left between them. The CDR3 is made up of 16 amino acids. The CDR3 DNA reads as TGTGCCAGAAGCGCGCTCCATTCACAGGGAGACTACGAGCAGTACTTC. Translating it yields CARSALHSQGDYEQYF.

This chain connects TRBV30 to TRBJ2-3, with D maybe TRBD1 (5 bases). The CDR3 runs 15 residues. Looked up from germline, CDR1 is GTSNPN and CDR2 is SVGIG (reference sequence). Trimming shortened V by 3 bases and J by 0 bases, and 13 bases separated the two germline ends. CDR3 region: CAWRPLGASTDTQYF. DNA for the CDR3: TGTGCCTGGAGGCCATTAGGGGCCAGCACAGATACGCAGTATTTT.

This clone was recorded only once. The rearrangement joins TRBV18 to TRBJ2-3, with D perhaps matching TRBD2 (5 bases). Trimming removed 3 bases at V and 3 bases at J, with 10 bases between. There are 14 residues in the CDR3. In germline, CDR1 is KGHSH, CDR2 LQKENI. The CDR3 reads CASSPLGDTDTQYF. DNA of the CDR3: TGTGCCAGCTCACCCCTCGGGGATACAGATACGCAGTATTTT.

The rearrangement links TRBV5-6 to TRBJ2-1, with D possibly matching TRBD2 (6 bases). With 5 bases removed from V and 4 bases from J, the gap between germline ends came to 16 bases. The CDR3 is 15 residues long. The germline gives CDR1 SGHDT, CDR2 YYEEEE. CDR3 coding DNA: TGTGCCAGCAGTCCCACGGGGGACCTATACAATGAGCAGTTCTTC. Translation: CASSPTGDLYNEQFF.

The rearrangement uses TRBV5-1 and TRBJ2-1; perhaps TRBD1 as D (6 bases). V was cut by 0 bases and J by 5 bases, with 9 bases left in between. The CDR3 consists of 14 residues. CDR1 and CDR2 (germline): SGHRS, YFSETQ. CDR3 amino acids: CASSLAGQNNEQFF. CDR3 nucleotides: TGCGCCAGCAGCTTGGCCGGACAGAACAATGAGCAGTTCTTC. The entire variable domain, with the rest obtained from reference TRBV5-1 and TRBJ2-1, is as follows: KAGVTQTPRYLIKTRGQQVTLSCSPISGHRSVSWYQQTPGQGLQFLFEYFSETQRNKGNFPGRFSGRQFSNSRSEMNVSTLELGDSALYLCASSLAGQNNEQFFGPGTRLTVL.

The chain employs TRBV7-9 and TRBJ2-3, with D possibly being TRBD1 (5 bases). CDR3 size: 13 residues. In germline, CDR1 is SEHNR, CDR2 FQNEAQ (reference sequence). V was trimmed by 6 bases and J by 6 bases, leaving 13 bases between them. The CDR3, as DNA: TGTGCCAGCAGTCCCAGGGTAACGGATACGCAGTATTTT. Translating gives CASSPRVTDTQYF.

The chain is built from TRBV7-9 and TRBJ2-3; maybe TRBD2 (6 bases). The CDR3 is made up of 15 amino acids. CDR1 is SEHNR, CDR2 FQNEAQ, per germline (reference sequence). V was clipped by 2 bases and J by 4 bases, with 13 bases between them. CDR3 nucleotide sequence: TGTGCCAGCAGCTTAAGGCTGGGAGGCGCAGATACGCAGTATTTT. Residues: CASSLRLGGADTQYF.

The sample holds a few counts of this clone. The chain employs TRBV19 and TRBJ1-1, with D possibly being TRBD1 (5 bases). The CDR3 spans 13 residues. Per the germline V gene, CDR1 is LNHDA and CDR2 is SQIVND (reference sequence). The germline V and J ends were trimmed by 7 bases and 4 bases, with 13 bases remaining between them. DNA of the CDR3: TGTGCCAGTACCGAAGCCAGGGTCACTGAAGCTTTCTTT. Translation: CASTEARVTEAFF.

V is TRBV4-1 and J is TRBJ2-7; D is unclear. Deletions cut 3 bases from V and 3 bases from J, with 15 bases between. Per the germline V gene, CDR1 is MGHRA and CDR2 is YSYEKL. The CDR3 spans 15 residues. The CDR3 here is CASSHGRTFVYEQYF. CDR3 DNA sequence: TGCGCCAGCAGCCATGGCAGAACCTTCGTCTACGAGCAGTACTTC.

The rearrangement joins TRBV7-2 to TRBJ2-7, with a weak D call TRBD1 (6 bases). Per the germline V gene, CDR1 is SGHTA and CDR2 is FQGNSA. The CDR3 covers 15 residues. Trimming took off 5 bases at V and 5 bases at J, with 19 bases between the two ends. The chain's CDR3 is CASSRWTALSHEQYF. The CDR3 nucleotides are TGTGCCAGCAGCCGTTGGACAGCTCTGTCTCACGAGCAGTACTTC.

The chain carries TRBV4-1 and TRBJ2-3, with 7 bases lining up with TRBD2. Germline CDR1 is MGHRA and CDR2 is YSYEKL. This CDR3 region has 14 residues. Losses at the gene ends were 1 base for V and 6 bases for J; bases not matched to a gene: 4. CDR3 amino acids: CASSQGLAEDTQYF. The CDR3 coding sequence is TGCGCCAGCAGCCAAGGGCTAGCGGAGGATACGCAGTATTTT.

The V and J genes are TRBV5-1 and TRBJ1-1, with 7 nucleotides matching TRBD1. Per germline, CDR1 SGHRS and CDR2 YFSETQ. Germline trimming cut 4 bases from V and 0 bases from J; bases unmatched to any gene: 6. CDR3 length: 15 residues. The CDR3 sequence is CASSPQGKMNTEAFF. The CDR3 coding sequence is TGCGCCAGCAGCCCACAGGGGAAGATGAACACTGAAGCTTTCTTT.

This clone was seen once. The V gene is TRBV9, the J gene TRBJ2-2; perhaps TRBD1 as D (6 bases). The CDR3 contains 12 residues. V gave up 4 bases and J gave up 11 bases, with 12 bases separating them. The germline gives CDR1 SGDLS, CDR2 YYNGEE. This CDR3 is CASSPQDSELFF. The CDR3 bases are TGTGCCAGCAGCCCACAGGACAGCGAGCTGTTTTTT.

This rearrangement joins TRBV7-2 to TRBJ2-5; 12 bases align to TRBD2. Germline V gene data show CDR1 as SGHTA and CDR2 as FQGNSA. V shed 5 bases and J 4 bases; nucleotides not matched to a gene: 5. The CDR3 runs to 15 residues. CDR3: CASSPSGGAGETQYF. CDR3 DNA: TGTGCCAGCAGCCCTAGCGGGGGGGCCGGAGAGACCCAGTACTTC. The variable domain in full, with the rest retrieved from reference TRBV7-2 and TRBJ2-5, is GAGVSQSPSNKVTEKGKDVELRCDPISGHTALYWYRQSLGQGLEFLIYFQGNSAPDKSGLPSDRFSAERTGGSVSTLTIQRTQQEDSAVYLCASSPSGGAGETQYFGPGTRLLVL.

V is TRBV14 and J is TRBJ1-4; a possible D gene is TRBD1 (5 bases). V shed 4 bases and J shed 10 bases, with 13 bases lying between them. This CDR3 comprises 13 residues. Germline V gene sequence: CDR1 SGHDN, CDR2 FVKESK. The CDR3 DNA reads TGTGCCAGCAGCCCGATACAGGAGGGAAAACTGTTTTTT. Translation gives CASSPIQEGKLFF.

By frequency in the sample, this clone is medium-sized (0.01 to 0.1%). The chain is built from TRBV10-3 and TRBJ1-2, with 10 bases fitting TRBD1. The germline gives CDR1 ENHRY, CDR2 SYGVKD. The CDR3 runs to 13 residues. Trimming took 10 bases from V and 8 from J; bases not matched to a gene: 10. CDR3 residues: CATLATGGGGYTF. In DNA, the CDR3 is TGTGCCACACTGGCGACAGGGGGCGGGGGCTACACCTTC.